What follows describes a single TCR beta chain. Its antigen is unknown. This record comes from a study of CD8 T cells in Susac syndrome. Study-wide points: The total CD8+ repertoires contained about 15 Susac-specific public clones, and the CD8+ TEMRA repertoires contained five.

Germline CDR1 MNHEY, CDR2 SMNVEV (reference sequence). This CDR3 contains 13 residues. V lost 10 bases and J 1 base, leaving 13 bases between the germline ends. Reverse transcription of about 0.45 to 1 ug RNA used random hexamers. Amplification of TCR beta CDR3 used immunoSEQ multiplex PCR across 54 Vbeta and 13 Jbeta. Via MiXCR, TCRdb re-called the immunoSEQ multiplex PCR reads, giving one row per CDR3 protein. Here the sample spans approximately 100,000 distinct CDR3 sequences, roughly 94% being singletons. The receptor's source is a human donor with Susac syndrome. Source material: CD8+ T cells from PBMCs. The chain couples TRBV27 to TRBJ1-2; D is unresolved. CDR3 loop: CATGLGINYGYTF. CDR3 in DNA: TGTGCCACCGGACTGGGAATTAACTATGGCTACACCTTC.